A single sample gave rise to the 3 T cell receptor beta chains below, sequenced in a study of identical twins. Using its own MiXCR run on the 5' RACE reads, TCRdb lists one record per CDR3 protein. The sample has 570,000 or so distinct CDR3 sequences; around a tenth are singletons. These data were also filed under a second study, of yellow fever vaccine responses in identical twins.

The material sequenced was PBMCs. All receptors derive from a woman younger than 30 in good health.

This clonotype was picked up many times. The rearrangement uses TRBV15 and TRBJ2-2, with D possibly matching TRBD1 (5 bases). V was shortened by 0 bases and J by 2 bases, with 10 bases between the two germline ends. The CDR3 totals 16 residues. CDR1 and CDR2 (germline): LNHNV, YYDKDF (reference sequence). CDR3 residues: CATSRDRQGNTGELFF. The CDR3 DNA follows: TGTGCCACCAGCAGAGATCGGCAGGGAAACACCGGGGAGCTGTTTTTT.

This clonotype has only a few counts. J is TRBJ1-1 and V is TRBV3-1; a weak D match, TRBD1 (6 bases). Deletions cut 4 bases from V and 0 bases from J, with 9 bases between. From germline, CDR1 is LGHDT and CDR2 YNNKEL (reference sequence). The CDR3 covers 14 residues. CDR3 in DNA: TGTGCCAGCAGCCGACAGGTGATGAACACTGAAGCTTTCTTT. This gives the protein CASSRQVMNTEAFF.

The chain joins TRBV11-2 to TRBJ2-2; D remains ambiguous. V lost 2 bases to trimming and J lost 6 bases, with 19 bases between them. The germline CDR1 and CDR2 sequences are SGHAT and FQNNGV. The CDR3 sequence is 17 residues long. The CDR3 region is CASSLYGPLLRAGELFF. In DNA, the CDR3 is TGTGCCAGCAGCTTATACGGTCCTCTCCTTAGGGCCGGGGAGCTGTTTTTT. Looking up the rest from reference TRBV11-2 and TRBJ2-2 gives the full variable domain: EAGVAQSPRYKIIEKRQSVAFWCNPISGHATLYWYQQILGQGPKLLIQFQNNGVVDDSQLPKDRFSAERLKGVDSTLKIQPAKLEDSAVYLCASSLYGPLLRAGELFFGEGSRLTVL.